This passage covers 12 T cell receptor beta chains from one sample sequenced in a study of blood T cells in healthy people across ages. Alongside a J-beta primer mix, a sample-barcoded 5' primer served in a second PCR lasting about 7 to 12 cycles. Each CDR3 protein gets one entry after TCRdb re-called the 5' RACE reads with MiXCR. There are approximately 1,000,000 distinct CDR3 sequences in the sample; approximately 38% occur only once, and about 12% lies in the top ten. Sequenced sample: blood. These receptors came from a man between 18 and 35 years old in good health.

The sample holds a few counts of this clonotype. The chain is built from TRBV2 and TRBJ2-5; D gene ambiguous. Germline CDR1 SNHLY, CDR2 FYNNEI. This CDR3 has 20 amino acids. V lost 3 bases to trimming and J lost 2 bases, with 28 bases between them. DNA of the CDR3: TGTGCCAGCAGTGACGAGCTGATCTGGTTCTCTAGGTCGGTTCAAGAGACCCAGTACTTC. As protein: CASSDELIWFSRSVQETQYF.

This chain links TRBV6-1 with TRBJ2-7; 10 bases are shared with TRBD1. CDR3 length: 16 amino acids. The germline CDR1 and CDR2 sequences are MNHNS and SASEGT. J lost 0 bases, V lost 4 bases, and 6 bases had no gene match. The CDR3 is CASSGEGQGISYEQYF. The CDR3 DNA reads TGTGCCAGCAGTGGGGAGGGACAGGGGATCTCCTACGAGCAGTACTTC.

The chain recombines TRBV4-3 with TRBJ2-4; 10 bases fit TRBD1. V lost 4 bases and J lost 5; bases outside the gene matches: 5. This CDR3 contains 15 residues. Per the germline V gene, CDR1 is LGHNA and CDR2 is YSLEER. The CDR3 nucleotides read TGCGCCAGCAGCCTCTCGACAGGGGGCGAAAACATTCAGTACTTC. Residues: CASSLSTGGENIQYF.

This clonotype has a handful of counts. The chain is built from TRBV6-5 and TRBJ2-7, with D perhaps assigned TRBD1 or TRBD2 (5 bases each). This CDR3 spans 16 amino acids. V shed 0 bases and J shed 10 bases, with 22 bases lying between them. Looked up from germline, CDR1 is MNHEY and CDR2 is SVGAGI. The CDR3 DNA sequence: TGTGCCAGCAGTTACTCGAGGGCGTTGGCAGCTCGGGACCAGTACTTC. Translation: CASSYSRALAARDQYF.

This clonotype was seen repeatedly, ten times or more. The gene calls are TRBV6-5 and TRBJ2-5, with a possible D match to TRBD1 (6 bases). Germline CDR1 MNHEY, CDR2 SVGAGI. The V end lost 1 base, the J end lost 1 base, and 7 bases lay between the germline ends. This CDR3 is 14 amino acids long. The CDR3 DNA reads TGTGCCAGCAGTTACTTGGACAGCCAAGAGACCCAGTACTTC. Its translation is CASSYLDSQETQYF.

The J gene is TRBJ2-1, the V gene TRBV20-1, with unresolved D. The ends were cut back, 3 bases at V and 7 bases at J, with 13 bases in the middle. Germline values: CDR1 DFQATT, CDR2 SNEGSKA (reference sequence). The CDR3 is 13 residues long. CDR3 protein: CSASPRRENEQFF. The CDR3 nucleotides are TGCAGTGCTAGCCCTAGAAGGGAAAATGAGCAGTTCTTC.

This clonotype was observed a handful of times. The chain couples TRBV6-5 to TRBJ1-1; the D gene is possibly TRBD1 (5 bases). V shed 2 bases and J shed 4 bases, with 11 bases lying between them. Germline-derived CDR1 and CDR2 are MNHEY and SVGAGI. CDR3 size: 14 residues. The CDR3 DNA sequence: TGTGCCAGCAGTTACGTGGACATAAGCACTGAAGCTTTCTTT. Protein product: CASSYVDISTEAFF.

This clonotype has just a few counts. The chain links TRBV7-2 to TRBJ1-2; D may be TRBD1 (5 bases). This CDR3 has 15 amino acids. V lost 5 bases to trimming and J lost 0 bases, with 13 bases between them. The germline V gene encodes CDR1 SGHTA and CDR2 FQGNSA. CDR3 in amino acids: CASSLRQRPNYGYTF. DNA of the CDR3: TGTGCCAGCAGCCTGCGACAGCGACCTAACTATGGCTACACCTTC.

The CDR3 DNA sequence: TGTGCCAGCAGTTACCCCCCACGACCCCTCCACTTT. The encoded protein is CASSYPPRPLHF. The V call is TRBV6-6, the J call TRBJ1-6; no definite D call. Between the trimmed V and J ends, which lost 2 bases and 12 bases, there was a span of 8 bases. CDR1 and CDR2 (germline): MNHNY, SVGAGI (reference sequence). The CDR3 totals 12 residues.

This clonotype was seen only a few times. As DNA, the CDR3 is TGCAGCGTTGAAGATCGACAGGGAAGCACTGAAGCTTTCTTT. Translation: CSVEDRQGSTEAFF. The chain combines TRBV29-1 with TRBJ1-1; TRBD1 matches 7 bases. This CDR3 spans 14 amino acids. Germline CDR1 SQVTM, CDR2 ANQGSEA. J was trimmed by 4 bases and V by 0 bases; bases with no gene match: 5.

As DNA, the CDR3 is TGTGCCAGCAGTGCCACTGGATATCAGCCCCAGCATTTT. Encoded protein: CASSATGYQPQHF. The J gene is TRBJ1-5, the V gene TRBV6-1; D gene unclear. CDR3 length: 13 amino acids. CDR1 is MNHNS, CDR2 SASEGT, per germline. Trimming took 4 bases from V and 5 from J, leaving 9 bases between them.

The V call is TRBV12-3 or TRBV12-4, the J call TRBJ2-3, with TRBD1 matching 7 bases. This CDR3 spans 13 amino acids. V lost 6 bases to trimming and J lost 3 bases; unmatched junction nucleotides: 3. CDR3 amino acids: CASRDRLTDTQYF. Here the CDR3 DNA reads TGTGCCAGCAGGGACAGGCTTACAGATACGCAGTATTTT.